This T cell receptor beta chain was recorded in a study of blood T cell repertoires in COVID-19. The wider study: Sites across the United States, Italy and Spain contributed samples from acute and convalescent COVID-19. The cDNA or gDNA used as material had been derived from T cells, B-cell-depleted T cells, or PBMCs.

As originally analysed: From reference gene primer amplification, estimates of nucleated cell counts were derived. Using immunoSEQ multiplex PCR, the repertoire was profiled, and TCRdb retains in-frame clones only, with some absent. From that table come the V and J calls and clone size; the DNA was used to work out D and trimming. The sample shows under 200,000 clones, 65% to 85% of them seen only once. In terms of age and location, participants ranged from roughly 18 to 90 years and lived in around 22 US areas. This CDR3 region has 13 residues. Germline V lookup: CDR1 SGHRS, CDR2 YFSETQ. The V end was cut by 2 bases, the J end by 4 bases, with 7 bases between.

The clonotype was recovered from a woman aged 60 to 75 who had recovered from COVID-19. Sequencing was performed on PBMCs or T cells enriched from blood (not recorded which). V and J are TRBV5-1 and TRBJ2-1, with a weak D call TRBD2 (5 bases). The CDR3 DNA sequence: TGCGCCAGCAGCTTACTAGGATACAATGAGCAGTTCTTC. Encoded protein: CASSLLGYNEQFF.